These T cell receptor beta chains were read from a single sample in a study of T cell responses to AZD1222 COVID-19 vaccine. Assay used: immunoSEQ multiplex PCR; TCRdb lists only in-frame clones, some missing. The sample carries fewer than 85,000 clones, about 91% recorded once. The source was peripheral blood, collected 28 days after the second AZD1222 dose. The receptors here all came from an adult who received the AZD1222 COVID-19 vaccine. The CDR3 runs from the conserved cysteine through the conserved F or W. D genes are given only for firm matches. Not every row has a clone size; where given, it reads once, few, many or a size class.

clone_size,j_call,v_call,d_call,cdr3_nt,cdr3_aa
once,TRBJ2-2,TRBV5-1,TRBD1,TGCGCCAGCAGCGCGGAGGGGACAGGGTACACCGGGGAGCTGTTTTTT,CASSAEGTGYTGELFF
few,TRBJ1-6,TRBV6-5,-,TGTGCCAGCAGGCCAACAGGGCAGAATTCACCCCTCCACTTT,CASRPTGQNSPLHF
-,TRBJ2-3,TRBV5-1,TRBD2,TGCGCCAGCAGCTCGGGACTAGCGGGGGGGCCGGGCACAGATACGCAGTATTTT,CASSSGLAGGPGTDTQYF
-,TRBJ1-3,TRBV7-9,-,TGTGCCAGCAGCTTAGCTAGGCAGCCTGGAAACACCATATATTTT,CASSLARQPGNTIYF
few,TRBJ2-2,TRBV5-4,TRBD2,TGTGCCAGCAGCCCTCGACTAGCGGGGGGGCTTGGCACCGGGGAGCTGTTTTTT,CASSPRLAGGLGTGELFF
-,TRBJ2-3,TRBV19,-,TGTGCCAGTACCAGGGGGCTAGCGGCTAAATCGGGAGATACGCAGTATTTT,CASTRGLAAKSGDTQYF
-,TRBJ1-5,TRBV18,-,TGTGCCAGCTCACGGGAACAGGTGATTCAGCCCCAGCATTTT,CASSREQVIQPQHF
-,TRBJ2-5,TRBV18,-,TGTGCCAGCTCACCGGTTGGAGAGACCCAGTACTTC,CASSPVGETQYF
-,TRBJ2-5,TRBV5-1,TRBD2,TGCGCCAGCAGCCTCAGGCAAGCGGGGGAGACCCAGTACTTC,CASSLRQAGETQYF
-,TRBJ2-3,TRBV11-2,-,TGTGCCAGCAGCGGCGACGGCGCGGCTTCAGATACGCAGTATTTT,CASSGDGAASDTQYF
-,TRBJ1-5,TRBV6-5,TRBD1,TGTGCCAGCATACCCGGGACAGGGGTTCAGCCCCAGCATTTT,CASIPGTGVQPQHF
-,TRBJ1-2,TRBV29-1,-,TGCAGCGTTGAAGCAGGGCGTGGCTACACCTTC,CSVEAGRGYTF
-,TRBJ2-1,TRBV6-4,-,TGTGCCAGCAGTGTCGGCCTCGGTAATGAGCAGTTCTTC,CASSVGLGNEQFF
-,TRBJ1-5,TRBV19,-,TGTGCCAGTAGTATTGGGAGGACCTGGCGGAGGAATCAGCCCCAGCATTTT,CASSIGRTWRRNQPQHF
-,TRBJ1-4,TRBV19,-,TGTGCCAGTAGTATACGACATTTAACTAATGAAAAACTGTTTTTT,CASSIRHLTNEKLFF
once,TRBJ1-2,TRBV30,-,TGTGCCTGGAGTGTGAGGAGGGGGGAAGCCTATGGCTACACCTTC,CAWSVRRGEAYGYTF
-,TRBJ2-7,TRBV21-1,-,TGTGCCAGCAGCCCCCGCGGCGGGGGCGGGACCTACGAGCAGTACTTC,CASSPRGGGGTYEQYF
-,TRBJ2-3,TRBV19,TRBD1,TGTGCCAGCGGGCCTACAGGGGGAAGCACAGATACGCAGTATTTT,CASGPTGGSTDTQYF
once,TRBJ2-3,TRBV29-1,TRBD2,TGCAGCGTTGAAGATCCTAGCGGGAGTGCGGCGCAGTATTTT,CSVEDPSGSAAQYF
-,TRBJ1-1,TRBV18,-,TGTGCCAGCTCAGGGGGGGGTAGCACTGAAGCTTTCTTT,CASSGGGSTEAFF
-,TRBJ1-1,TRBV24-1,-,TGTGCCACCAGTGGTCCAGGGGAAACTGAAGCTTTCTTT,CATSGPGETEAFF
-,TRBJ1-1,TRBV15,-,TGTGCCACCAGCAGAGATCAGGGCCCTGAAGCTTTCTTT,CATSRDQGPEAFF
-,TRBJ2-2,TRBV7-2,-,TGTGCCAGCACCCCCGTCCCACCACAGCGTGGCGGGGAGCTGTTTTTT,CASTPVPPQRGGELFF
once,TRBJ1-1,TRBV6-5,TRBD1,TGTGCCAGCAGTTACGCGGGACAGGGGCACACTGAAGCTTTCTTT,CASSYAGQGHTEAFF
-,TRBJ1-2,TRBV5-8,-,TGTGCCAGCATTGGGAGGAACTATGGCTACACCTTC,CASIGRNYGYTF
-,TRBJ1-1,TRBV30,TRBD1,TGTGCCTGGAGTGGGGACAGTCAGAGGGCTGAAGCTTTCTTT,CAWSGDSQRAEAFF
-,TRBJ2-7,TRBV3-1/TRBV3-2,TRBD2,TGTGCCAGCAGCCAAGGTTCTGGTAGCGGGGGTTCCTACGAGCAGTACTTC,CASSQGSGSGGSYEQYF
-,TRBJ1-3,TRBV3-1/TRBV3-2,-,TGTGCCAGCAGCCAAGATCCCGCCAACCTCTCTGGAAACACCATATATTTT,CASSQDPANLSGNTIYF
-,TRBJ2-5,TRBV7-6,-,TGTGCCAGCAGCTTAGGAGGGACACAGCAAGAGACCCAGTACTTC,CASSLGGTQQETQYF
-,TRBJ2-2,TRBV5-4,TRBD1,TGTGCCAGCAGCTCTACAGGGGGCGTCGCGAACACCGGGGAGCTGTTTTTT,CASSSTGGVANTGELFF
-,TRBJ2-2,TRBV9,-,TGTGCCAGCAGCGTAGACCCTAGCCCGAACACCGGGGAGCTGTTTTTT,CASSVDPSPNTGELFF
-,TRBJ2-1,TRBV5-1,-,TGCGCCAGCAGCTTCTACTCCACGCACGGGAATGAGCAGTTCTTC,CASSFYSTHGNEQFF
-,TRBJ1-2,TRBV7-8,-,TGTGCCAGCAGCTCAACTACAGGGCTATATGGCTACACCTTC,CASSSTTGLYGYTF
-,TRBJ1-2,TRBV7-3,-,TGTGCCAGCAGCGAGCAACCGGGACAACGCTTCCCTAACTATGGCTACACCTTC,CASSEQPGQRFPNYGYTF
-,TRBJ2-1,TRBV7-9,TRBD2,TGTGCCAGCATCTCAGCGGGAGGGAGTAATGAGCAGTTCTTC,CASISAGGSNEQFF
-,TRBJ2-1,TRBV7-2,TRBD2,TGTGCCAGCAGCTTAATAGCGGGGTCCTACAATGAGCAGTTCTTC,CASSLIAGSYNEQFF
-,TRBJ1-1,TRBV6-5,-,TGTGCCAGCACTCCGCCGGGAGAAGCTTTCTTT,CASTPPGEAFF
-,TRBJ2-5,TRBV5-4,-,TGTGCCAGCAGCTTGGTGGCAGGCCCCCAGGAGACCCAGTACTTC,CASSLVAGPQETQYF
-,TRBJ2-7,TRBV13,TRBD1,TGTGCCAGCAGCTCGGTCGACAGGGGGGAACAGAGGTACGAGCAGTACTTC,CASSSVDRGEQRYEQYF
-,TRBJ1-5,TRBV12-5,TRBD1,TGTGCTAGTGGTTTGGTAGGGGGTGACAGGGGGAAGAGCAATCAGCCCCAGCATTTT,CASGLVGGDRGKSNQPQHF